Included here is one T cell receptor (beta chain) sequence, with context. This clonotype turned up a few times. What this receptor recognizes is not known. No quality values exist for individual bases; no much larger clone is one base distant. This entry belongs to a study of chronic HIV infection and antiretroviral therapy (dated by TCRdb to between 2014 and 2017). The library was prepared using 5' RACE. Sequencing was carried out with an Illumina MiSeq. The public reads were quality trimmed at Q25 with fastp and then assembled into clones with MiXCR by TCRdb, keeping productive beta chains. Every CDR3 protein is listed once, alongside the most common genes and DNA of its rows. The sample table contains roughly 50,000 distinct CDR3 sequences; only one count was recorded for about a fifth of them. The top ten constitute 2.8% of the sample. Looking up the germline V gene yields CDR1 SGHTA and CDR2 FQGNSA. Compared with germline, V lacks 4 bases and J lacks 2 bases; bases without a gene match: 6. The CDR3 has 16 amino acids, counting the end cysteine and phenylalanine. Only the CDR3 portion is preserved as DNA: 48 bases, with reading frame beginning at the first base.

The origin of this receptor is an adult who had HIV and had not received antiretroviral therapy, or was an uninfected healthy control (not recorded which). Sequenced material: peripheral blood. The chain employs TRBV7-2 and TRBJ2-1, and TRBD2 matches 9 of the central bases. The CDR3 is CASSWRTSDPYNEQFF. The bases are TGTGCCAGCAGCTGGAGGACTAGCGACCCCTACAATGAGCAGTTCTTC. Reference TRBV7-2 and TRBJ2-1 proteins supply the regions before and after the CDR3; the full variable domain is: GAGVSQSPSNKVTEKGKDVELRCDPISGHTALYWYRQSLGQGLEFLIYFQGNSAPDKSGLPSDRFSAERTGGSVSTLTIQRTQQEDSAVYLCASSWRTSDPYNEQFFGPGTRLTVL.